Shown below are 2 T cell receptor beta chains from a single sample sequenced in a study of T cells in Graves' hyperthyroidism and ophthalmopathy. Researchers took RNA transcripts and amplified the TCR beta CDR3 regions from them. During a first-round RT-PCR of the TCR CDR3, the HTBI primer set was used. TCRdb redid the calling of the multiplex PCR reads with MiXCR, one entry per CDR3 protein. This table holds about half a million distinct CDR3 sequences, about 16% found once. The sequenced sample was blood. The receptors were gathered from a woman in her twenties or thirties with Graves' ophthalmopathy.

This clonotype has at least ten counts. CDR3 coding DNA: TGCAGTGCTGGCCTAGCGGGAGGCCCCTACGAGCAGTACTTC. Its protein is CSAGLAGGPYEQYF. The chain uses TRBV20-1 and TRBJ2-7; TRBD2 matches at 11 bases. Germline assignment: CDR1 DFQATT and CDR2 SNEGSKA (reference sequence). CDR3 size: 14 residues. J gave up 2 bases and V 5 bases, and 5 bases lay outside the gene matches.

This clonotype was observed at least ten times. The chain employs TRBV7-2 and TRBJ1-6, with D uncertain. The V and J ends lost 5 bases and 6 bases respectively, with 8 bases between them. This CDR3 has 13 amino acids. Germline values: CDR1 SGHTA, CDR2 FQGNSA. CDR3 DNA sequence: TGTGCCAGCAGCGGGATGGCTAATTCACCCCTCCACTTT. It encodes CASSGMANSPLHF.